This TCR beta chain was retrieved from a study of shared clonotypes between healthy human individuals. Broader study findings: Of the naive CD4 clonotypes, roughly 5% were shared across a few donors. Rarefaction analysis demonstrated incomplete sorted-subset sequencing notwithstanding large depth.

The method was immunoSEQ multiplex PCR; TCRdb's version includes in-frame clones alone and lacks a portion of them. The sample includes about 1.5 million clones, 96% of them seen just once. In germline, CDR1 is SGHDN, CDR2 FVKESK. There are 13 residues in the CDR3. Trimming cost V 1 base and J 7 bases, with 10 bases left between them. Concerning this clone: What it binds is not known.

All participating donors were Caucasian adults from Nashville, Tennessee. The V call is TRBV14, the J call TRBJ2-5; D tentatively reads TRBD1 or TRBD2 (5 bases each). The clonotype comes from a man younger than 40 in good health. Material: naive CD4+ T cells sorted from blood. As for subset: CD45RA+ positively selected. The CDR3 loop reads CASSQARAGTQYF. CDR3 coding DNA: TGTGCCAGCAGCCAAGCCAGGGCGGGGACCCAGTACTTC.